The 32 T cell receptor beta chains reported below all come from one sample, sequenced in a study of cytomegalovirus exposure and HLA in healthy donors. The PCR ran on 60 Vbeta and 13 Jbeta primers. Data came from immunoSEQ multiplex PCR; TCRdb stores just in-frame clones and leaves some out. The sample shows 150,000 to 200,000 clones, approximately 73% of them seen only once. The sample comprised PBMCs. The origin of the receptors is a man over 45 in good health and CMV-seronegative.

CDR3 DNA sequence: TGTGCCAGCAGCTTAGTGATCAGGGTGAGCAATGAGCAGTTCTTC. As protein: CASSLVIRVSNEQFF. The chain is built from TRBV11-1 and TRBJ2-1, with D perhaps TRBD1 (5 bases). Germline V gene lookup returns CDR1 SGHAT and CDR2 FQDESV (reference sequence). V lost 1 base, J lost 6 bases, and 13 bases lay in between. This CDR3 contains 15 residues.

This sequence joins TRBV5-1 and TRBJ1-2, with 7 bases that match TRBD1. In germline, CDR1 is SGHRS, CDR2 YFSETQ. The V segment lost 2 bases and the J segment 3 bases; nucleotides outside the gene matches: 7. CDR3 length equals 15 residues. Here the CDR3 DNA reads TGCGCCAGCAGCTTCACAGGGGTGGGCGACTATGGCTACACCTTC. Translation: CASSFTGVGDYGYTF.

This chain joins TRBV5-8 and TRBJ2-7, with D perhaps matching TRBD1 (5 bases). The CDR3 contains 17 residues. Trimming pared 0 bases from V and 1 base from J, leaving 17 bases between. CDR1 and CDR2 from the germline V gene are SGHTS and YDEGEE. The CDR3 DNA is TGTGCCAGCAGCTTGGCCCAGGTGGGGCGTCGATCCTACGAGCAGTACTTC. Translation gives CASSLAQVGRRSYEQYF.

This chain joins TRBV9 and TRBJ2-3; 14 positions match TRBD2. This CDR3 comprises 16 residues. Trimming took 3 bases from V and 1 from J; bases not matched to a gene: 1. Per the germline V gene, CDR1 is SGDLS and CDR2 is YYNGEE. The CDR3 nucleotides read TGTGCCAGCAGCGAGGGACTAGCGGGGGGCACAGATACGCAGTATTTT. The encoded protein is CASSEGLAGGTDTQYF.

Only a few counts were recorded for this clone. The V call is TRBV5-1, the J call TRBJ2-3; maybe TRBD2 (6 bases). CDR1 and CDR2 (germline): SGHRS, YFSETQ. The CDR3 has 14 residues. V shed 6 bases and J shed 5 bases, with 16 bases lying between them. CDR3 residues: CASTLTVGGDTQYF. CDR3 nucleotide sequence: TGCGCCAGCACCCTTACAGTGGGAGGAGATACGCAGTATTTT.

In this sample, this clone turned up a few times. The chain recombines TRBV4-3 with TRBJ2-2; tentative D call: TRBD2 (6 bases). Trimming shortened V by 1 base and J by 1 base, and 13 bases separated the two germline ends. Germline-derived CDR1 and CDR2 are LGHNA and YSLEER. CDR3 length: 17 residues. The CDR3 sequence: CASSQAGWDLNTGELFF. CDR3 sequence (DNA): TGCGCCAGCAGCCAAGCAGGGTGGGACTTGAACACCGGGGAGCTGTTTTTT.

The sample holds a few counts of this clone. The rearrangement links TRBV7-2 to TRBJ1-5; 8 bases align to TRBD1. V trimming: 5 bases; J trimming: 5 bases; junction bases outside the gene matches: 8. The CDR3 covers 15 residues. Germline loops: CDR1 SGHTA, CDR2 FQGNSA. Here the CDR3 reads CASSPRTGPYQPQHF. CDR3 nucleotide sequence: TGTGCCAGCAGCCCCAGGACAGGGCCCTATCAGCCCCAGCATTTT.

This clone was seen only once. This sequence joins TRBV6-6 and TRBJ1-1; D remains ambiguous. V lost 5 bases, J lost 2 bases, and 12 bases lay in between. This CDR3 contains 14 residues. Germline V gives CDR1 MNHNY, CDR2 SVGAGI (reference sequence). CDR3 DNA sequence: TGTGCCAGCAGTCTCCCAGCAGGCAACACTGAAGCTTTCTTT. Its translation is CASSLPAGNTEAFF.

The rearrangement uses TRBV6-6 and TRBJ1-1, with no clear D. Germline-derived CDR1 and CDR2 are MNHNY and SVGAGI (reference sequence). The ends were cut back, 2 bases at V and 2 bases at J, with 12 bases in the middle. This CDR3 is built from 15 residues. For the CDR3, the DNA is TGTGCCAGCAGTTACGGCAGGAAACTTAACACTGAAGCTTTCTTT. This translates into CASSYGRKLNTEAFF.

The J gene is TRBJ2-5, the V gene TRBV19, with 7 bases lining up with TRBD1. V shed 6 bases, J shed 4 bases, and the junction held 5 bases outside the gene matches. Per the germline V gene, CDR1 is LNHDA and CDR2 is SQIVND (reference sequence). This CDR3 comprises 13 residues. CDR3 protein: CASRDRQLETQYF. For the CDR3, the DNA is TGTGCCAGTAGGGACAGGCAACTAGAGACCCAGTACTTC.

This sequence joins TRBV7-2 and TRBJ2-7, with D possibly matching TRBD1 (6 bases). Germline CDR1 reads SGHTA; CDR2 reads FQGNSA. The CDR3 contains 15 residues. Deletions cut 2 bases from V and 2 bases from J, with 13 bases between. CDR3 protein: CASSLQPDSTYEQYF. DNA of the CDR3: TGTGCCAGCAGCTTACAACCGGACAGTACCTACGAGCAGTACTTC.

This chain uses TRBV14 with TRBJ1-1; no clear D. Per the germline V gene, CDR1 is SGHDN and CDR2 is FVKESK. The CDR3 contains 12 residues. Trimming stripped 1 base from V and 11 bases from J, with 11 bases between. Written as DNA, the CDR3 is TGTGCCAGCAGCCAAGCACGGGTTATCGCTTTCTTT. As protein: CASSQARVIAFF. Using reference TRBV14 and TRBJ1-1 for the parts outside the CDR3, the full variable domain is EAGVTQFPSHSVIEKGQTVTLRCDPISGHDNLYWYRRVMGKEIKFLLHFVKESKQDESGMPNNRFLAERTGGTYSTLKVQPAELEDSGVYFCASSQARVIAFFGQGTRLTVV.

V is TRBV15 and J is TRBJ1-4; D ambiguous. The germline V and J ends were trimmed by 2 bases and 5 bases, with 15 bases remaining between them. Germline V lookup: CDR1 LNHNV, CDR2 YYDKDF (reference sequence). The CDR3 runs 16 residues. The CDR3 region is CATSRPPLGLNEKLFF. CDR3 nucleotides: TGTGCCACCAGCAGACCTCCATTGGGCCTAAATGAAAAACTGTTTTTT.

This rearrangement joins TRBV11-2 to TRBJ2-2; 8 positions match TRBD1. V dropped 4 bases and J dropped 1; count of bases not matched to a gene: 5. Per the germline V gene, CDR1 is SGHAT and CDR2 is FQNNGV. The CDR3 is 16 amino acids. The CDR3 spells CASSSQGARNTGELFF. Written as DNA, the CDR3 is TGTGCCAGCAGCTCCCAGGGGGCGAGGAACACCGGGGAGCTGTTTTTT.

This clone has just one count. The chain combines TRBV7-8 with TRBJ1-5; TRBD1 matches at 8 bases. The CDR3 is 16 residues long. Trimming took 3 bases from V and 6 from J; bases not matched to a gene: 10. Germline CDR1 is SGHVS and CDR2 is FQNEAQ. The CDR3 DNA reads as TGTGCCAGCAGCTTCCCAGGGGGCGCGGGGTCTCAGCCCCAGCATTTT. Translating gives CASSFPGGAGSQPQHF.

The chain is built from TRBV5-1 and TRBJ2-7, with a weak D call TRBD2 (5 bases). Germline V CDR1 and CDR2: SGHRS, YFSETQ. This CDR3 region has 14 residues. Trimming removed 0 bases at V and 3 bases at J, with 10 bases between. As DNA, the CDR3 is TGCGCCAGCAGCTTGGTAGAGGGCAACTACGAGCAGTACTTC. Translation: CASSLVEGNYEQYF.

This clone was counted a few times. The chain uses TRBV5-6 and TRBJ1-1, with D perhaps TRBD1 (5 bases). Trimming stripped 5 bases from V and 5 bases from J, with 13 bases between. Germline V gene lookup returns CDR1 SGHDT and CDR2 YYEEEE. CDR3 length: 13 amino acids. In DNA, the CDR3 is TGTGCCAGCAGTCGCCGGGGGGAAACTGAAGCTTTCTTT. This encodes CASSRRGETEAFF.

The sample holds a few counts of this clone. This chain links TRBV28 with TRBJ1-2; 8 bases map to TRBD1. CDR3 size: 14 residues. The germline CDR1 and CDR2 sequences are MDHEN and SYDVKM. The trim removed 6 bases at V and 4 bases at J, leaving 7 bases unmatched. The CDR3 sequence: CASRTTGTGYGYTF. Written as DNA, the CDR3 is TGTGCCAGCAGGACAACTGGGACAGGCTATGGCTACACCTTC.

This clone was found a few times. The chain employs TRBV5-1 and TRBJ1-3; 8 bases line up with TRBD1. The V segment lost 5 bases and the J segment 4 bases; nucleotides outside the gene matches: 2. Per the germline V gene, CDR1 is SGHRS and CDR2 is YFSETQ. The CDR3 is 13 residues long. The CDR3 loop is CASRWTGGNTIYF. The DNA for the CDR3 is TGCGCCAGCAGGTGGACAGGGGGAAACACCATATATTTT.

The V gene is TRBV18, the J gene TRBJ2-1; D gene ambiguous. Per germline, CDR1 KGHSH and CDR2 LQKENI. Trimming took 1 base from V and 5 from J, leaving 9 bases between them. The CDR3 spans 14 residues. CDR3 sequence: CASSPLRSDNEQFF. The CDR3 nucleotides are TGTGCCAGCTCACCACTGCGCAGCGACAATGAGCAGTTCTTC. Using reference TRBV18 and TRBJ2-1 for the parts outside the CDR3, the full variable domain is NAGVMQNPRHLVRRRGQEARLRCSPMKGHSHVYWYRQLPEEGLKFMVYLQKENIIDESGMPKERFSAEFPKEGPSILRIQQVVRGDSAAYFCASSPLRSDNEQFFGPGTRLTVL.

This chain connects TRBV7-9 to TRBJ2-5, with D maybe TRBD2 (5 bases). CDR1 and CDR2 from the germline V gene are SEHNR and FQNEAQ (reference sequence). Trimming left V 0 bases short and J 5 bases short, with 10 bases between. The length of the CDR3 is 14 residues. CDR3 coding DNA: TGTGCCAGCAGCTTAGCCTGGGAGCGGGAGACCCAGTACTTC. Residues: CASSLAWERETQYF. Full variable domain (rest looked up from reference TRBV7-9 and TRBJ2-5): DTGVSQNPRHKITKRGQNVTFRCDPISEHNRLYWYRQTLGQGPEFLTYFQNEAQLEKSRLLSDRFSAERPKGSFSTLEIQRTEQGDSAMYLCASSLAWERETQYFGPGTRLLVL.

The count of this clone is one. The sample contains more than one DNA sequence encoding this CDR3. CDR3 residues: CASSGVQVSYEQYF. CDR3 nucleotide sequence: TGTGCCAGCAGTGGAGTACAGGTCTCCTACGAGCAGTACTTC. The gene calls are TRBV2 and TRBJ2-7, with D possibly being TRBD1 (5 bases). Germline V gene data show CDR1 as SNHLY and CDR2 as FYNNEI. CDR3 length equals 14 residues. Deletions cut 4 bases from V and 0 bases from J, with 10 bases between. The whole variable domain, remainder taken from reference TRBV2 and TRBJ2-7, is EPEVTQTPSHQVTQMGQEVILRCVPISNHLYFYWYRQILGQKVEFLVSFYNNEISEKSEIFDDQFSVERPDGSNFTLKIRSTKLEDSAMYFCASSGVQVSYEQYFGPGTRLTVT.

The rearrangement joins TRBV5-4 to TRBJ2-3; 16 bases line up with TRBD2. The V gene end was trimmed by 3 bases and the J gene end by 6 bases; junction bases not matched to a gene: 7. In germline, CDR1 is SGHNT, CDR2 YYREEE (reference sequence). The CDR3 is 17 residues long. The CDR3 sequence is CASSSPGTSGGVDTQYF. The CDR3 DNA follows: TGTGCCAGCAGCTCGCCCGGGACTAGCGGGGGGGTGGATACGCAGTATTTT.

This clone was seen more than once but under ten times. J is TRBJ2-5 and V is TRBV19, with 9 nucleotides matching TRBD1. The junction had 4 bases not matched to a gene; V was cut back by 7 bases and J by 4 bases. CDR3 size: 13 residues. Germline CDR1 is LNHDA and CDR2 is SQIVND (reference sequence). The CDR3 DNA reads TGTGCCAGTACTCAGACAGGGGGAGAGACCCAGTACTTC. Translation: CASTQTGGETQYF. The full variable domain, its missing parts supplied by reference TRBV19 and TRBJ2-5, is DGGITQSPKYLFRKEGQNVTLSCEQNLNHDAMYWYRQDPGQGLRLIYYSQIVNDFQKGDIAEGYSVSREKKESFPLTVTSAQKNPTAFYLCASTQTGGETQYFGPGTRLLVL.

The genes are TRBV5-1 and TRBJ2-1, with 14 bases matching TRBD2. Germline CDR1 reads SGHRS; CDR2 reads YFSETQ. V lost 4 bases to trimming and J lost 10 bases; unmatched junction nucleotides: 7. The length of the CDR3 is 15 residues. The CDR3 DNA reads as TGCGCCAGCAGCCCGGGGACTAGCGGGGGCCAAGAGCAGTTCTTC. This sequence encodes CASSPGTSGGQEQFF.

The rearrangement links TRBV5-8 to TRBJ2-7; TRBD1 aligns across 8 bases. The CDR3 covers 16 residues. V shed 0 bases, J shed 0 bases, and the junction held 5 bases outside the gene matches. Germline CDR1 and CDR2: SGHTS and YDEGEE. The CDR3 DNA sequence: TGTGCCAGCAGCTTGGGGACAGGGATTAACTCCTACGAGCAGTACTTC. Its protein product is CASSLGTGINSYEQYF.

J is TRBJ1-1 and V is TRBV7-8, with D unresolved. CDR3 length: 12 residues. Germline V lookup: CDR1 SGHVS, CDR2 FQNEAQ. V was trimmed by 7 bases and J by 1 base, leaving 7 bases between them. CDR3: CASTAGNTEAFF. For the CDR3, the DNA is TGTGCCAGCACGGCAGGGAACACTGAAGCTTTCTTT. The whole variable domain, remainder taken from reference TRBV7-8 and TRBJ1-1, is GAGVSQSPRYKVAKRGQDVALRCDPISGHVSLFWYQQALGQGPEFLTYFQNEAQLDKSGLPSDRFFAERPEGSVSTLKIQRTQQEDSAVYLCASTAGNTEAFFGQGTRLTVV.

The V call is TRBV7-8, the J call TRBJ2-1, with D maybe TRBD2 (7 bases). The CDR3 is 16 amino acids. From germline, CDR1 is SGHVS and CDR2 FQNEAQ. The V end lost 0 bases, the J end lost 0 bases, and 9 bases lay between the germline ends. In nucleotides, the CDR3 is TGTGCCAGCAGCTTAGCGGGGGGGGCCTCCTACAATGAGCAGTTCTTC. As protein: CASSLAGGASYNEQFF.

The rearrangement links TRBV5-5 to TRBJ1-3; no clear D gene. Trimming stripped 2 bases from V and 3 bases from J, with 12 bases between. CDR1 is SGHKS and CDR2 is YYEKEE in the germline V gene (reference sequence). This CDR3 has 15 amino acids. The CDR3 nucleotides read TGTGCCAGCAGCTTACGATCGGACTTTGGAAACACCATATATTTT. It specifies CASSLRSDFGNTIYF.

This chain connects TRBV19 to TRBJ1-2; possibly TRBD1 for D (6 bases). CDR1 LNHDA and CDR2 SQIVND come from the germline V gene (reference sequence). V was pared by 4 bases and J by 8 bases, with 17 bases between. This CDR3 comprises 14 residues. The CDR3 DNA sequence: TGTGCCAGTAGTAAACAGGGTAAAGGAAACGGCTACACCTTC. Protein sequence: CASSKQGKGNGYTF.

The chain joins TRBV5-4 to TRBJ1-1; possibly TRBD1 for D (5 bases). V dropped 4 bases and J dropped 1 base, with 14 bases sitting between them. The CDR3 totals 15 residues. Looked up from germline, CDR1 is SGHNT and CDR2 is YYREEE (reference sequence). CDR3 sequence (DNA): TGTGCCAGCAGCGCAACCCAGGGCTGGAACACTGAAGCTTTCTTT. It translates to CASSATQGWNTEAFF.

CDR3 DNA: TGTGCCAGCAGTGAAGCGCAGAGCAATCAGCCCCAGCATTTT. Translated: CASSEAQSNQPQHF. The chain is built from TRBV2 and TRBJ1-5; no firm D call. Germline V gene sequence: CDR1 SNHLY, CDR2 FYNNEI. The CDR3 consists of 14 residues. The ends were cut back, 0 bases at V and 1 base at J, with 4 bases in the middle. Full variable domain (rest looked up from reference TRBV2 and TRBJ1-5): EPEVTQTPSHQVTQMGQEVILRCVPISNHLYFYWYRQILGQKVEFLVSFYNNEISEKSEIFDDQFSVERPDGSNFTLKIRSTKLEDSAMYFCASSEAQSNQPQHFGDGTRLSIL.